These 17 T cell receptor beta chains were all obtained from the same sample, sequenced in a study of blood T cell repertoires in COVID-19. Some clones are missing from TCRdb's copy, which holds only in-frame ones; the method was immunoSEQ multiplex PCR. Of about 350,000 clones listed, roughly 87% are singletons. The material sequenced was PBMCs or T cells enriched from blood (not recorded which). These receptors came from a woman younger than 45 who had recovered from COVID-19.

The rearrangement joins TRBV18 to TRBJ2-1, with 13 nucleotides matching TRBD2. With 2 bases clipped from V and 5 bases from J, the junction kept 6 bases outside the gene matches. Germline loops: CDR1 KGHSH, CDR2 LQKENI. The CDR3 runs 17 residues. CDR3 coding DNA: TGTGCCAGCTCACCAGGGACTAGCGGGGCCCAAAACAATGAGCAGTTCTTC. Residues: CASSPGTSGAQNNEQFF.

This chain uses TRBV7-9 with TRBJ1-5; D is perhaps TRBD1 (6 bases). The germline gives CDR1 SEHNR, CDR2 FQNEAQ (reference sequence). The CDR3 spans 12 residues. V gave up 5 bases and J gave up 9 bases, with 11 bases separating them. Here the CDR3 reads CASSQGRAPQHF. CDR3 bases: TGTGCCAGCAGCCAGGGGAGGGCGCCCCAGCATTTT.

The CDR3 is CSASSRGTGFGYEQYF. The CDR3 nucleotides read TGCAGTGCTAGTAGTAGGGGGACAGGGTTCGGATACGAGCAGTACTTC. The chain is built from TRBV20-1 and TRBJ2-7; 9 bases agree with TRBD1. With 3 bases clipped from V and 4 bases from J, the junction kept 13 bases outside the gene matches. This CDR3 region has 16 residues. The germline V gene has CDR1 DFQATT and CDR2 SNEGSKA (reference sequence).

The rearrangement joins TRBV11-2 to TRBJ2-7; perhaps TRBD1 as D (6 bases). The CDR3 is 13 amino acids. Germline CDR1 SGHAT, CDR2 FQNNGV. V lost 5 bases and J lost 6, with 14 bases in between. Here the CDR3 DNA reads TGTGCCAGCAGCGATCCACAGGGCCTCGAGCAGTACTTC. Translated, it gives CASSDPQGLEQYF. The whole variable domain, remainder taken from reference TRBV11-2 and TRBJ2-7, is EAGVAQSPRYKIIEKRQSVAFWCNPISGHATLYWYQQILGQGPKLLIQFQNNGVVDDSQLPKDRFSAERLKGVDSTLKIQPAKLEDSAVYLCASSDPQGLEQYFGPGTRLTVT.

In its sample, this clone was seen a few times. CDR3 residues: CASSPELQGPNTEAFF. The CDR3 DNA reads TGTGCCAGCAGCCCGGAGCTACAGGGTCCGAACACTGAAGCTTTCTTT. The rearrangement links TRBV7-9 to TRBJ1-1; possibly TRBD1 for D (6 bases). V shed 5 bases and J shed 1 base, with 17 bases lying between them. Per germline, CDR1 SEHNR and CDR2 FQNEAQ (reference sequence). The CDR3 length is 16 residues.

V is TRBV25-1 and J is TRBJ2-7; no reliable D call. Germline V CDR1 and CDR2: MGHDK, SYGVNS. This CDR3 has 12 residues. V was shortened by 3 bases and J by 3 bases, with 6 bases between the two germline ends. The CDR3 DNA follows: TGTGCCAGCAGTGACTCCAGCTACGAGCAGTACTTC. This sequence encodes CASSDSSYEQYF.

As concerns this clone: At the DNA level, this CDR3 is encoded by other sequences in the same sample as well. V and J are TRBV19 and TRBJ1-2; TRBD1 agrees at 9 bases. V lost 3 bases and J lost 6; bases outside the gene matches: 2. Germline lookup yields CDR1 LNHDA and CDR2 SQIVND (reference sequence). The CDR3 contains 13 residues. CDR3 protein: CASSIGTGNGYTF. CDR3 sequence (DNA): TGTGCCAGTAGTATCGGGACAGGGAATGGCTACACCTTC.

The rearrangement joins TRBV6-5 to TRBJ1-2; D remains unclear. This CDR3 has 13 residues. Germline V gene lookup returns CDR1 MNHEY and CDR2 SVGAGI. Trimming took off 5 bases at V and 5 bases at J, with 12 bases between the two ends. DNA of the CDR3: TGTGCCAGCAGTCCGGACGGGGATTATGGCTACACCTTC. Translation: CASSPDGDYGYTF.

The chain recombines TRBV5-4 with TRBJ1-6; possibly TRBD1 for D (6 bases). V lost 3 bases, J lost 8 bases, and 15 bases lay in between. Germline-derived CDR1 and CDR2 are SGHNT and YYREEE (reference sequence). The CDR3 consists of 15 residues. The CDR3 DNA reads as TGTGCCAGCAGCTCGTGGACAGTTTCGGATTCACCCCTCCACTTT. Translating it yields CASSSWTVSDSPLHF.

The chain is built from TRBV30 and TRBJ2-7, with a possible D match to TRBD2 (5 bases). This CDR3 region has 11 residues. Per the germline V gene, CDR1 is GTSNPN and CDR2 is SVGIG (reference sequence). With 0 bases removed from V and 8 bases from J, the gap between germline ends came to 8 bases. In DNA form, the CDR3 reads TGTGCCTGGAGTGTGAGGGCACAGCAGTACTTC. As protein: CAWSVRAQQYF.

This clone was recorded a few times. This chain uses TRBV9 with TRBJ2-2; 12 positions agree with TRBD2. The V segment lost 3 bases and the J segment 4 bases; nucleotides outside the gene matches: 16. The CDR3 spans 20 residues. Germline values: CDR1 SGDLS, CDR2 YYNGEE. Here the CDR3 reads CASSARLAGEGKLGTGELFF. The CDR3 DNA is TGTGCCAGCAGCGCTAGACTAGCGGGAGAGGGTAAGTTAGGCACCGGGGAGCTGTTTTTT.

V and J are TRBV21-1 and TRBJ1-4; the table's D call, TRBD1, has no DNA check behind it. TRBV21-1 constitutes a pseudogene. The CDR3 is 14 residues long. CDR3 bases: TGTGCCAGCAGCAGAGGGGACAGGGAGGAAAAACTGTTTTTT. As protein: CASSRGDREEKLFF.

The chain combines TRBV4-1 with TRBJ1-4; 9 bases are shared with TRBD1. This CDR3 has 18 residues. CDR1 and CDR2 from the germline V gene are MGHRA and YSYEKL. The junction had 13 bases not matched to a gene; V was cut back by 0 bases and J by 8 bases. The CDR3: CASSQEKGQGVFFEKLFF. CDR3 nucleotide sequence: TGCGCCAGCAGCCAAGAAAAGGGACAGGGAGTCTTTTTCGAAAAACTGTTTTTT.

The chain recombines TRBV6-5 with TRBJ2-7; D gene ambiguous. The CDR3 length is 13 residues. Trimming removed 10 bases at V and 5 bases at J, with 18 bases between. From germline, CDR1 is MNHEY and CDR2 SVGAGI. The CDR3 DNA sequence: TGTGCCACCACCCTCCCGAATCGAGACGAGCAGTACTTC. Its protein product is CATTLPNRDEQYF.

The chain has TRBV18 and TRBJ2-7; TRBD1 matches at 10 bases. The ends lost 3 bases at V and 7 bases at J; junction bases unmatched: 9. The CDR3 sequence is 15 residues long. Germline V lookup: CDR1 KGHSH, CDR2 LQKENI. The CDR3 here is CASSPEGQGIGEQYF. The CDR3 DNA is TGTGCCAGCTCACCGGAGGGACAGGGGATAGGAGAGCAGTACTTC.

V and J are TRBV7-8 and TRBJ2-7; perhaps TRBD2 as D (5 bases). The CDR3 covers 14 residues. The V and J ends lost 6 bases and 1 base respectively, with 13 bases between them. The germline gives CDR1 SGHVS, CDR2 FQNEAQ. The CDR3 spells CASSELGGSYEQYF. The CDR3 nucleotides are TGTGCCAGCAGTGAACTAGGAGGTTCCTACGAGCAGTACTTC.

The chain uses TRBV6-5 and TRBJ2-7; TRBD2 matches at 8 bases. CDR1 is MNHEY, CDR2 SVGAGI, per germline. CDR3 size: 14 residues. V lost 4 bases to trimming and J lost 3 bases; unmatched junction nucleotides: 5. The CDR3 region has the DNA TGTGCCAGCAGTTTACTAGCGGTGTTCTACGAGCAGTACTTC. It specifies CASSLLAVFYEQYF.